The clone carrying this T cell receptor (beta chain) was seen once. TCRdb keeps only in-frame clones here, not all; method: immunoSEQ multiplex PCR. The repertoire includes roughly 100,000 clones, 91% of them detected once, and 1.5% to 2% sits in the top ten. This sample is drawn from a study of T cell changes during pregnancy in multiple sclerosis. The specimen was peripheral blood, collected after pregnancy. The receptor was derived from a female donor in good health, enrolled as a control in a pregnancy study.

CDR3 sequence: CASSLTSGGTDTQYF. DNA for the CDR3: TGTGCCAGCAGTTTGACTAGCGGGGGCACAGATACGCAGTATTTT. This chain connects TRBV27 to TRBJ2-3; 11 bases agree with TRBD2. V gave up 3 bases and J gave up 1 base; unmatched junction bases: 0. Germline CDR1 is MNHEY and CDR2 is SMNVEV (reference sequence). The CDR3 has 15 amino acids.